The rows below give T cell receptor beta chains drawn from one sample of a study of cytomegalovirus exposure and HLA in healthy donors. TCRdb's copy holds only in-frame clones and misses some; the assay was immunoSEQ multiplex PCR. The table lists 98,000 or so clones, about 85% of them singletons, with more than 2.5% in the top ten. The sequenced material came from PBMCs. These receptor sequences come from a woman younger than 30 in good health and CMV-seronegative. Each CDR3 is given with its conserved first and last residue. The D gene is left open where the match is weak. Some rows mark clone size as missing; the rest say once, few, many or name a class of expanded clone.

CDR3 protein: CASSHTKAGNDYGYTF
CDR3 DNA: TGCGCCAGCAGCCACACTAAGGCAGGGAATGACTATGGCTACACCTTC
D gene: .
J gene: TRBJ1-2
clone size: .
V gene: TRBV4-1

CDR3 protein: CASSPEHRVDEKLFF
CDR3 DNA: TGTGCCAGCAGCCCTGAACACAGGGTTGATGAAAAACTGTTTTTT
D gene: .
J gene: TRBJ1-4
clone size: .
V gene: TRBV9

CDR3 protein: CASSRTGDKQPQHF
CDR3 DNA: TGTGCCAGCAGTAGGACAGGGGATAAACAGCCCCAGCATTTT
D gene: TRBD1
J gene: TRBJ1-5
clone size: .
V gene: TRBV6-6

CDR3 protein: CSVVGTSSSGNTIYF
CDR3 DNA: TGCAGCGTTGTTGGGACATCATCCTCTGGAAACACCATATATTTT
D gene: .
J gene: TRBJ1-3
clone size: .
V gene: TRBV29-1

CDR3 protein: CASSNRVGENTEAFF
CDR3 DNA: TGCGCCAGCAGCAACAGGGTAGGAGAGAACACTGAAGCTTTCTTT
D gene: .
J gene: TRBJ1-1
clone size: .
V gene: TRBV5-1

CDR3 protein: CASSQEGARFADTQYF
CDR3 DNA: TGTGCCAGCAGCCAAGAGGGAGCTCGCTTTGCGGATACGCAGTATTTT
D gene: .
J gene: TRBJ2-3
clone size: .
V gene: TRBV4-2

CDR3 protein: CSGETGMGYGYTF
CDR3 DNA: TGCAGCGGAGAGACAGGGATGGGCTATGGCTACACCTTC
D gene: TRBD1
J gene: TRBJ1-2
clone size: .
V gene: TRBV29-1

CDR3 protein: CASTKTRDRDGEQYF
CDR3 DNA: TGCGCCAGCACTAAGACCCGGGACAGGGACGGCGAGCAGTACTTC
D gene: TRBD1
J gene: TRBJ2-7
clone size: .
V gene: TRBV4-1

CDR3 protein: CASSQDDGRGEQFF
CDR3 DNA: TGCGCCAGCAGCCAAGATGACGGTAGGGGTGAGCAGTTCTTC
D gene: .
J gene: TRBJ2-1
clone size: .
V gene: TRBV4-1

CDR3 protein: CASSPGAGGTEAFF
CDR3 DNA: TGTGCCAGCAGCCCTGGGGCAGGGGGCACTGAAGCTTTCTTT
D gene: TRBD1
J gene: TRBJ1-1
clone size: .
V gene: TRBV9

CDR3 protein: CASGRGAEGNTIYF
CDR3 DNA: TGTGCCAGTGGTCGTGGGGCTGAAGGAAACACCATATATTTT
D gene: .
J gene: TRBJ1-3
clone size: .
V gene: TRBV7-9

CDR3 protein: CASSSDGSSYNEQFF
CDR3 DNA: TGTGCCAGCAGCTCCGACGGGAGCTCCTACAATGAGCAGTTCTTC
D gene: .
J gene: TRBJ2-1
clone size: once
V gene: TRBV4-2

CDR3 protein: CAWSVLGRGTWETQYF
CDR3 DNA: TGTGCCTGGAGTGTATTGGGCAGGGGGACTTGGGAGACCCAGTACTTC
D gene: .
J gene: TRBJ2-5
clone size: .
V gene: TRBV30

CDR3 protein: CASSAGYTPGGYTF
CDR3 DNA: TGTGCCAGCAGTGCGGGCTATACTCCGGGTGGCTACACCTTC
D gene: .
J gene: TRBJ1-2
clone size: .
V gene: TRBV28

CDR3 protein: CSASSYTEAFF
CDR3 DNA: TGCAGTGCTAGCAGTTACACTGAAGCTTTCTTT
D gene: .
J gene: TRBJ1-1
clone size: .
V gene: TRBV20-1

CDR3 protein: CASSPTSGGNYEQYF
CDR3 DNA: TGCGCCAGCAGTCCGACTAGCGGGGGCAATTACGAGCAGTACTTC
D gene: TRBD2
J gene: TRBJ2-7
clone size: .
V gene: TRBV10-1

CDR3 protein: CASSPPSGTAGNTIYF
CDR3 DNA: TGTGCCAGCTCACCCCCCTCCGGGACAGCTGGAAACACCATATATTTT
D gene: TRBD1
J gene: TRBJ1-3
clone size: .
V gene: TRBV18

CDR3 protein: CASSELAGGPSEQYF
CDR3 DNA: TGTGCCAGCAGTGAACTAGCGGGGGGGCCGAGTGAGCAGTACTTC
D gene: TRBD2
J gene: TRBJ2-7
clone size: .
V gene: TRBV6-1

CDR3 protein: CASSLGGFNEQFF
CDR3 DNA: TGTGCCAGCAGCTTGGGGGGGTTCAATGAGCAGTTCTTC
D gene: TRBD2
J gene: TRBJ2-1
clone size: once
V gene: TRBV7-9

CDR3 protein: CASSSNRGPEQYF
CDR3 DNA: TGTGCCAGCAGTTCCAACAGGGGTCCCGAGCAGTACTTC
D gene: TRBD1
J gene: TRBJ2-7
clone size: .
V gene: TRBV2

CDR3 protein: CASREDYGYTF
CDR3 DNA: TGTGCCAGCAGGGAGGACTATGGCTACACCTTC
D gene: .
J gene: TRBJ1-2
clone size: .
V gene: TRBV2

CDR3 protein: CATSRDLGSPTYGYTF
CDR3 DNA: TGTGCCACCAGCAGAGATCTAGGTTCGCCCACCTATGGCTACACCTTC
D gene: .
J gene: TRBJ1-2
clone size: once
V gene: TRBV15

CDR3 protein: CSASNGYEQYF
CDR3 DNA: TGCAGTGCTAGTAACGGCTACGAGCAGTACTTC
D gene: .
J gene: TRBJ2-7
clone size: once
V gene: TRBV20-1

CDR3 protein: CASSETTASGNTIYF
CDR3 DNA: TGTGCCAGCAGTGAAACGACAGCCTCTGGAAACACCATATATTTT
D gene: .
J gene: TRBJ1-3
clone size: .
V gene: TRBV6-1

CDR3 protein: CASSARTTRDRRTDTQYF
CDR3 DNA: TGTGCCAGCAGCGCTCGAACGACCCGGGACAGAAGGACAGATACGCAGTATTTT
D gene: TRBD1
J gene: TRBJ2-3
clone size: .
V gene: TRBV7-6

CDR3 protein: CASSLLFNTEAFF
CDR3 DNA: TGTGCCAGCAGCTTATTATTCAACACTGAAGCTTTCTTT
D gene: .
J gene: TRBJ1-1
clone size: .
V gene: TRBV11-2

CDR3 protein: CASSVGLAGYNEQFF
CDR3 DNA: TGTGCCAGCAGCGTTGGACTAGCGGGGTACAATGAGCAGTTCTTC
D gene: TRBD2
J gene: TRBJ2-1
clone size: .
V gene: TRBV9

CDR3 protein: CASSLQGVGTEAFF
CDR3 DNA: TGTGCCAGCAGCTTACAGGGCGTAGGCACTGAAGCTTTCTTT
D gene: .
J gene: TRBJ1-1
clone size: .
V gene: TRBV11-1

CDR3 protein: CASSQDSGGLGNTIYF
CDR3 DNA: TGTGCCAGCAGCCAAGATTCGGGAGGCTTGGGAAACACCATATATTTT
D gene: .
J gene: TRBJ1-3
clone size: .
V gene: TRBV4-2

CDR3 protein: CARLKGQGRYEQYF
CDR3 DNA: TGCGCCAGGTTGAAGGGACAGGGTCGGTACGAGCAGTACTTC
D gene: TRBD1
J gene: TRBJ2-7
clone size: .
V gene: TRBV5-1

CDR3 protein: CASSGVYQETQYF
CDR3 DNA: TGTGCCAGCAGTGGAGTGTACCAAGAGACCCAGTACTTC
D gene: .
J gene: TRBJ2-5
clone size: .
V gene: TRBV2

CDR3 protein: CASSIQGNGYTF
CDR3 DNA: TGTGCCAGTAGTATTCAGGGAAATGGCTACACCTTC
D gene: .
J gene: TRBJ1-2
clone size: few
V gene: TRBV19

CDR3 protein: CASSPSRQGFTEAFF
CDR3 DNA: TGTGCCAGCAGCCCATCCCGACAGGGGTTTACTGAAGCTTTCTTT
D gene: TRBD1
J gene: TRBJ1-1
clone size: many
V gene: TRBV5-5

CDR3 protein: CASAAGTGYDTEAFF
CDR3 DNA: TGCGCCAGCGCTGCCGGGACAGGGTACGACACTGAAGCTTTCTTT
D gene: TRBD1
J gene: TRBJ1-1
clone size: .
V gene: TRBV5-1

CDR3 protein: CASLSGGDTSTDTQYF
CDR3 DNA: TGTGCCAGCCTAAGCGGGGGAGATACTAGCACAGATACGCAGTATTTT
D gene: TRBD2
J gene: TRBJ2-3
clone size: .
V gene: TRBV7-3

CDR3 protein: CASILAGGLSEQYF
CDR3 DNA: TGTGCCAGCATCCTAGCGGGGGGACTAAGCGAGCAGTACTTC
D gene: TRBD2
J gene: TRBJ2-7
clone size: .
V gene: TRBV5-8

CDR3 protein: CASSQVSGTGVVGAFF
CDR3 DNA: TGTGCCAGCAGCCAAGTCTCCGGGACAGGGGTCGTAGGAGCTTTCTTT
D gene: TRBD1
J gene: TRBJ1-1
clone size: .
V gene: TRBV14

CDR3 protein: CASGLLTSGIYNEQFF
CDR3 DNA: TGTGCCAGCGGCCTTCTGACTAGCGGAATATACAATGAGCAGTTCTTC
D gene: TRBD2
J gene: TRBJ2-1
clone size: .
V gene: TRBV2

CDR3 protein: CASSPGPGGYTF
CDR3 DNA: TGTGCCAGCAGTCCCGGCCCAGGGGGCTACACCTTC
D gene: .
J gene: TRBJ1-2
clone size: .
V gene: TRBV2

CDR3 protein: CSALYTEAFF
CDR3 DNA: TGCAGTGCCCTGTACACTGAAGCTTTCTTT
D gene: .
J gene: TRBJ1-1
clone size: few
V gene: TRBV20-1

CDR3 protein: CASSLGTGGKSTF
CDR3 DNA: TGTGCCAGCAGTTTAGGGACAGGGGGCAAATCGACCTTC
D gene: TRBD1
J gene: TRBJ1-2
clone size: .
V gene: TRBV28

CDR3 protein: CASSVDSGGNTEAFF
CDR3 DNA: TGTGCCAGCAGCGTAGATTCGGGGGGGAACACTGAAGCTTTCTTT
D gene: .
J gene: TRBJ1-1
clone size: .
V gene: TRBV9

CDR3 protein: CASTAGASTDTQYF
CDR3 DNA: TGTGCCAGCACTGCGGGGGCGAGCACAGATACGCAGTATTTT
D gene: .
J gene: TRBJ2-3
clone size: .
V gene: TRBV5-4

CDR3 protein: CASSYRQGNEQFF
CDR3 DNA: TGTGCCAGCAGTTACAGACAGGGCAATGAGCAGTTCTTC
D gene: TRBD1
J gene: TRBJ2-1
clone size: .
V gene: TRBV27

CDR3 protein: CASSVGGISGNTIYF
CDR3 DNA: TGTGCCAGCAGCGTCGGGGGGATCTCTGGAAACACCATATATTTT
D gene: .
J gene: TRBJ1-3
clone size: .
V gene: TRBV9

CDR3 protein: CASSDLVDRTEAFF
CDR3 DNA: TGTGCCAGCAGCGATCTAGTGGACAGAACTGAAGCTTTCTTT
D gene: .
J gene: TRBJ1-1
clone size: .
V gene: TRBV2

CDR3 protein: CASSPRLGGETQYF
CDR3 DNA: TGTGCCAGCAGTCCCCGACTCGGCGGAGAGACCCAGTACTTC
D gene: .
J gene: TRBJ2-5
clone size: .
V gene: TRBV2

CDR3 protein: CASSLDRGGNEQFF
CDR3 DNA: TGTGCCAGCAGTTTAGACAGGGGGGGTAATGAGCAGTTCTTC
D gene: TRBD1
J gene: TRBJ2-1
clone size: .
V gene: TRBV27

CDR3 protein: CASSFRTGTTYEQYF
CDR3 DNA: TGTGCCAGTAGTTTCCGGACAGGGACCACCTACGAGCAGTACTTC
D gene: TRBD1
J gene: TRBJ2-7
clone size: .
V gene: TRBV19

CDR3 protein: CASSDRTAGDNEKLFF
CDR3 DNA: TGTGCCAGCAGTGATAGAACAGCCGGGGATAATGAAAAACTGTTTTTT
D gene: .
J gene: TRBJ1-4
clone size: .
V gene: TRBV2

CDR3 protein: CASSPGGSSYEQYF
CDR3 DNA: TGTGCCAGCAGCCCGGGGGGGAGCTCCTACGAGCAGTACTTC
D gene: TRBD2
J gene: TRBJ2-7
clone size: .
V gene: TRBV7-6